The 14 T cell receptor beta chains listed next were all sequenced from one sample in a study of T cell repertoires in cytomegalovirus infection (dated by TCRdb to between 2019 and 2020). The sequencing machine was an Illumina HiSeq 1500. TCRdb trimmed public reads at Q25 via fastp, called clones via MiXCR and kept in-frame beta chains. Identical CDR3 protein sequences are pooled into one entry, listed with their most common genes and DNA. This sample lists more than 150,000 distinct CDR3 sequences; approximately 19% were detected once. Around 2.7% of the sample belongs to the ten largest clones. Sequencing was done on a sample of PBMCs. Receptors were obtained from a human donor in good health (CMV status not recorded). Some clones in this sample may be carry-over from other donors' samples.

The chain links TRBV4-1 to TRBJ1-6, with unresolved D. The CDR3 consists of 13 residues. From germline, CDR1 is MGHRA and CDR2 YSYEKL. Deletions cut 4 bases from V and 6 bases from J, with 7 bases between. The CDR3 protein is CASSPGLNSPLHF. CDR3 coding DNA: TGCGCCAGCAGCCCCGGACTTAATTCACCCCTCCACTTT.

The J gene is TRBJ2-3, the V gene TRBV11-2, with D perhaps matching TRBD1 (7 bases). Trimming took off 4 bases at V and 5 bases at J, with 16 bases between the two ends. The CDR3 runs to 15 residues. Germline CDR1 is SGHAT and CDR2 is FQNNGV. In DNA form, the CDR3 reads TGTGCCAGCAGCTCTGACAGGGCGGGAATAGATACGCAGTATTTT. Its translation: CASSSDRAGIDTQYF. The whole variable domain, remainder taken from reference TRBV11-2 and TRBJ2-3, is EAGVAQSPRYKIIEKRQSVAFWCNPISGHATLYWYQQILGQGPKLLIQFQNNGVVDDSQLPKDRFSAERLKGVDSTLKIQPAKLEDSAVYLCASSSDRAGIDTQYFGPGTRLTVL.

This clonotype has more than one count but fewer than ten. This chain uses TRBV19 with TRBJ2-1; the match to TRBD2 covers 11 bases. This CDR3 region has 13 residues. The junction had 4 bases not matched to a gene; V was cut back by 6 bases and J by 9 bases. Germline lookup yields CDR1 LNHDA and CDR2 SQIVND (reference sequence). CDR3 nucleotide sequence: TGTGCCAGTAGGACTAGCGGGATCGGTGAGCAGTTCTTC. Translating it yields CASRTSGIGEQFF.

This clonotype was counted only a few times. The chain recombines TRBV6-2 or TRBV6-3 with TRBJ1-1; TRBD1 aligns across 10 bases. This CDR3 comprises 12 residues. Germline V lookup: CDR1 MNHEY, CDR2 SVGEGT. V was pared by 10 bases and J by 4 bases, with 3 bases of the junction left unmatched. CDR3 residues: CATGQGVTEAFF. The CDR3 nucleotides are TGTGCCACCGGACAGGGGGTCACTGAAGCTTTCTTT.

The chain couples TRBV28 to TRBJ2-7; 9 bases are a match to TRBD1. The CDR3 has 14 amino acids. V lost 3 bases to trimming and J lost 6 bases; unmatched junction nucleotides: 6. The germline V gene encodes CDR1 MDHEN and CDR2 SYDVKM. CDR3 sequence (DNA): TGTGCCAGCAGTTTTTCGGGACAGGGTGGCGAGCAGTACTTC. Protein product: CASSFSGQGGEQYF.

The rearrangement links TRBV4-1 to TRBJ2-5; D is ambiguous. Looked up from germline, CDR1 is MGHRA and CDR2 is YSYEKL. The CDR3 totals 15 residues. The V gene lost 1 base and the J gene lost 3 bases, with 12 bases spanning the gap. DNA of the CDR3: TGCGCCAGCAGCCAAGGAGGTAGCTGGGAAGAGACCCAGTACTTC. It is translated as CASSQGGSWEETQYF.

V and J are TRBV7-9 and TRBJ2-1; D might be TRBD1 (8 bases). V was clipped by 5 bases and J by 1 base, with 15 bases between them. The CDR3 totals 16 residues. The germline V gene encodes CDR1 SEHNR and CDR2 FQNEAQ (reference sequence). CDR3 loop: CASSLDRGLSYNEQFF. The CDR3 region has the DNA TGTGCCAGCAGCCTCGACAGGGGACTATCCTACAATGAGCAGTTCTTC.

This clonotype was recorded a few times. The gene calls are TRBV12-3 or TRBV12-4 and TRBJ1-1, with D uncertain. Trimming took 4 bases from V and 4 from J, leaving 13 bases between them. CDR3 size: 14 residues. CDR3 DNA sequence: TGTGCCAGCAGTTCCCAACAGATCGTCACTGAAGCTTTCTTT. Translated: CASSSQQIVTEAFF.

The sample holds a few counts of this clonotype. The CDR3 DNA follows: TGTGCCAGTAGTATAGATCCAAGAGAGACCCAGTACTTC. It specifies CASSIDPRETQYF. The chain joins TRBV19 to TRBJ2-5; D gene ambiguous. The CDR3 is 13 residues long. CDR1 is LNHDA, CDR2 SQIVND, per germline (reference sequence). Deletions cut 0 bases from V and 4 bases from J, with 6 bases between. Using reference TRBV19 and TRBJ2-5 for the parts outside the CDR3, the full variable domain is DGGITQSPKYLFRKEGQNVTLSCEQNLNHDAMYWYRQDPGQGLRLIYYSQIVNDFQKGDIAEGYSVSREKKESFPLTVTSAQKNPTAFYLCASSIDPRETQYFGPGTRLLVL.

For this clonotype: This clone may be a read error of a much larger clone one base away. The chain has TRBV6-2 or TRBV6-3 and TRBJ1-3; TRBD1 aligns across 7 bases. Germline lookup yields CDR1 MNHEY and CDR2 SVGEGT. The CDR3 loop spans 15 amino acids. CDR3 protein: CASSSWTGAGDTIYF. CDR3 bases: TGTGCCAGCAGTTCTTGGACAGGAGCTGGAGACACCATATATTTT.

The V call is TRBV4-1, the J call TRBJ1-3, with D hard to call. The CDR3 length is 13 residues. Deletions cut 3 bases from V and 4 bases from J, with 7 bases between. Germline V gene sequence: CDR1 MGHRA, CDR2 YSYEKL. In nucleotides, the CDR3 is TGCGCCAGCAGCCATTCTACCGGAAACACCATATATTTT. Translating gives CASSHSTGNTIYF.

This clonotype was observed many times. The chain recombines TRBV12-3 or TRBV12-4 with TRBJ2-7, with D possibly being TRBD1 (6 bases). Trimming cost V 7 bases and J 0 bases, with 13 bases left between them. This CDR3 is 14 amino acids long. This CDR3 reads CASTQGTTSYEQYF. The DNA of the CDR3 is TGTGCCAGCACTCAGGGGACAACCTCCTACGAGCAGTACTTC.

This clonotype was counted only a few times. The chain has TRBV2 and TRBJ1-2; perhaps TRBD1 as D (6 bases). This CDR3 is 13 amino acids long. Trimming removed 5 bases from V and 1 base from J, with 8 bases in between. Germline V gene sequence: CDR1 SNHLY, CDR2 FYNNEI. CDR3 bases: TGTGCCAGCAGTTCGGACAGTAACTATGGCTACACCTTC. Amino acid sequence: CASSSDSNYGYTF.

This clonotype was picked up many times. This rearrangement joins TRBV7-9 to TRBJ2-1, with TRBD1 identical over 12 bases. The CDR3 is made up of 15 amino acids. Losses at the gene ends were 0 bases for V and 11 bases for J; bases not matched to a gene: 5. CDR1 and CDR2 (germline): SEHNR, FQNEAQ (reference sequence). CDR3 region: CASSLAGTGGDQQFF. The DNA of the CDR3 is TGTGCCAGCAGCTTAGCCGGGACAGGGGGCGATCAGCAGTTCTTC.